Sequencing of this T cell receptor beta chain was carried out in a study of T cell responses to AZD1222 COVID-19 vaccine. Trimming removed 2 bases from V and 1 base from J, with 5 bases in between. Germline V gives CDR1 SGHTA, CDR2 FQGNSA. The CDR3 contains 13 residues. Regarding the study as a whole: Among the donors, most were white British and more were female, and clonal diversity was possibly underestimated. Only 5 or 6 people who got AZD1222 tested seropositive at baseline. Increased Spike-specific TCR breadth and depth were observed after two AZD1222 doses.

On this clone itself: Its antigen is undetermined. The same CDR3 also results from other DNA sequences found in this sample.

The protocol was immunoSEQ multiplex PCR, while the TCRdb copy is restricted to in-frame clones and leaves out a portion. Of some 100,000 clones listed, 80% to 90% are singletons. The sample was peripheral blood, taken on day 0 of AZD1222 vaccination. This receptor was identified in an adult in good health. This chain joins TRBV7-2 and TRBJ2-5; D is ambiguous. CDR3: CASSLTPQETQYF. The DNA of the CDR3 is TGTGCCAGCAGCTTAACTCCCCAAGAGACCCAGTACTTC.